The table lists the clone carrying this T cell receptor beta chain with many counts. What it recognizes is unknown. MiXCR was run by TCRdb on the 5' RACE reads, yielding one entry per CDR3 protein. The data contain 700,000 to 950,000 distinct CDR3 sequences, about 12% of them singletons. CDR3 length equals 15 residues. The V gene end was trimmed by 3 bases and the J gene end by 3 bases; junction bases not matched to a gene: 2. This specimen belongs to a study of identical twins. Study observations and caveats: The authors drew conclusions from cross-sectional statistical analysis rather than following the same donors.

The sample was also linked to a second study, of yellow fever vaccine responses in identical twins. That paper notes: Twins' T cell vaccine responses reportedly looked partly convergent, partly personalized.

J is TRBJ2-5 and V is TRBV12-3 or TRBV12-4; 12 nucleotides align to TRBD2. This clonotype was obtained from a young woman in good health. Material for sequencing was PBMCs. CDR3 protein: CASSFRLAGEETQYF. DNA for the CDR3: TGTGCCAGCAGTTTTAGACTAGCGGGAGAAGAGACCCAGTACTTC.